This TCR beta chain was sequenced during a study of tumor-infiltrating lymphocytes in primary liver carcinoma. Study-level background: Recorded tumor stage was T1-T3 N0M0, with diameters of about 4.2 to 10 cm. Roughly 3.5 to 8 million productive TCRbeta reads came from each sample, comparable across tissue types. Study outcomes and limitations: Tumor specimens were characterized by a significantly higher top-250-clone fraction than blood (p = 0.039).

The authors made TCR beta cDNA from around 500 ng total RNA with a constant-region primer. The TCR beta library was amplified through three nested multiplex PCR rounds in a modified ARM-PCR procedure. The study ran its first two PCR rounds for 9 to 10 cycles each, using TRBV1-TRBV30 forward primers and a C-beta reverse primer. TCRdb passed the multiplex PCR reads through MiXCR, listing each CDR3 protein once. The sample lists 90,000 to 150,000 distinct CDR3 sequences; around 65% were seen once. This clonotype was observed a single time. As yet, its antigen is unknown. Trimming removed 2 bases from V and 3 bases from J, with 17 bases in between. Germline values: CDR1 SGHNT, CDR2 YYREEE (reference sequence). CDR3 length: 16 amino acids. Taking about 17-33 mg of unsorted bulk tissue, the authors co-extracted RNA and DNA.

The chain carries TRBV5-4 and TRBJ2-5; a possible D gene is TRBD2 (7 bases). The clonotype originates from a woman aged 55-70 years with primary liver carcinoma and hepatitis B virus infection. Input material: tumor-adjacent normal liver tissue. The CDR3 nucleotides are TGTGCCAGCAGCTTTGCGGGGGCTGGCACGAAAGAGACCCAGTACTTC. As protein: CASSFAGAGTKETQYF.